This T cell receptor (beta chain) was documented in a study of blood T cells in healthy people across ages. PCR was performed a second time for roughly 7 to 11 cycles using a sample-barcoded 5' primer and a J-beta primer mix. TCRdb itself ran the 5' RACE reads through MiXCR, one entry per CDR3 protein. The profile shows about 680,000 distinct CDR3 sequences, roughly 50% of them singletons. CDR1 is MNHEY and CDR2 is SVGEGT in the germline V gene. The CDR3 spans 10 residues. This receptor was identified in a woman aged 60 to 75 in good health. Sequenced: blood. The chain links TRBV6-2 or TRBV6-3 to TRBJ2-7; D uncertain. Judging by the DNA end, TRBJ2-5 fits better; the J call may be wrong. As DNA, the CDR3 is TGTGCCAGCCAAGATGGGACCCAGTACTTC. Protein sequence: CASQDGTQYF.